The sequence of this T cell receptor beta chain was determined in a study of beta chain features in type 1 diabetes. About the study: The examined sorted cells totaled fewer than 140 million across samples.

A word on this clone: Antigen: not known.

Trimming left V 1 base short and J 5 bases short, with 15 bases between. The CDR3 loop spans 15 amino acids. Germline V gene lookup returns CDR1 SGHNT and CDR2 YYREEE (reference sequence). Study-wide findings and caveats: A possible short-template PCR bias applies equally to patients and controls.

Every bit of the isolated RNA underwent reverse transcription, so sequencing read expressed TCRB transcripts. Here immunoSEQ multiplex PCR was the method, and the copy in TCRdb shows in-frame clones only, minus some. The sample carries about 44,000 clones, roughly 49% recorded once. Sequencing used Tregs from blood. The V and J genes are TRBV5-4 and TRBJ2-5; the D gene is possibly TRBD1 (6 bases). This clonotype was obtained from a woman aged 18-29 years in good health. The DNA for the CDR3 is TGTGCCAGCAGCTTGCCCGGCAGGGGTTGGGAGACCCAGTACTTC. Its translation: CASSLPGRGWETQYF.